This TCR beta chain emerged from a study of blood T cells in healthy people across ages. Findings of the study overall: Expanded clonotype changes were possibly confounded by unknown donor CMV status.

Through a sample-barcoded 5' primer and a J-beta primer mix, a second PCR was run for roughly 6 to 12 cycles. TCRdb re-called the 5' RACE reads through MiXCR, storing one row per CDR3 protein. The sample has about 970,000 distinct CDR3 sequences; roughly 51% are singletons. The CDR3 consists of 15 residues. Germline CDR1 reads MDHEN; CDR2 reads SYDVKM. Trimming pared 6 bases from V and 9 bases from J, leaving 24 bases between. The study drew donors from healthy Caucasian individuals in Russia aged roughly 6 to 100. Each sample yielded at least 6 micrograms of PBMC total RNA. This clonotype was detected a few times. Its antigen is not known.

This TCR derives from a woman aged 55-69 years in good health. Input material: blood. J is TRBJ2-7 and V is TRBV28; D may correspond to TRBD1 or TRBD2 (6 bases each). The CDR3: CASSAGTASKGGQYF. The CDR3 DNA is TGTGCCAGCAGCGCAGGGACGGCAAGCAAGGGGGGGCAGTACTTC.